This T cell receptor (beta chain) was found in a study of patients and donors after allogeneic stem cell transplantation. This clonotype has just a few counts. This may arise from a read error, as a much more abundant clone is one base away. One entry per CDR3 protein results from TCRdb running MiXCR on the RT-PCR reads. The data show hundreds of thousands of distinct CDR3 sequences, over 12% seen once. The trim removed 2 bases at V and 3 bases at J, leaving 1 base unmatched. Per the germline V gene, CDR1 is SGHAT and CDR2 is FQNNGV. This CDR3 contains 14 residues. The sequence came from a human donor who was either an allogeneic HSCT recipient or a stem cell or donor lymphocyte infusion donor (not recorded which). It is not recorded whose cells these are; they may come from a transplant donor. J is TRBJ2-7 and V is TRBV11-2, with 10 bases identical to TRBD2. Sequencing input: blood, either unsorted or a sorted T cell fraction (not recorded which). Here the CDR3 reads CASSLSGGDYEQYF. CDR3 bases: TGTGCCAGCAGCTTAAGCGGGGGGGACTACGAGCAGTACTTC.